The rows below give T cell receptor beta chains drawn from one sample of a study of blood T cell repertoires in COVID-19. Some clones are missing from TCRdb's copy, which holds only in-frame ones; the method was immunoSEQ multiplex PCR. The profile shows about 270,000 clones, over 75% of them singletons. The specimen was PBMCs or T cells enriched from blood (not recorded which). These receptors were taken from a woman in her 50s with acute COVID-19. Each CDR3 is given with its conserved first and last residue. A D gene is named only where the DNA matches it firmly. Rows give clone size only sometimes, using once, few, many, or a class for an expanded clone.

D gene	J gene	V gene	clone size	CDR3 protein	CDR3 DNA
-	TRBJ2-7	TRBV5-6	-	CASSPRGPYEQYF	TGTGCCAGCAGCCCCAGGGGACCCTACGAGCAGTACTTC
-	TRBJ1-1	TRBV2	few	CASISTGNTEAFF	TGTGCCAGCATTAGTACAGGAAACACTGAAGCTTTCTTT
-	TRBJ1-2	TRBV29-1	few	CSATELANYGYTF	TGCAGCGCTACAGAACTCGCTAACTATGGCTACACCTTC
-	TRBJ1-1	TRBV5-1	once	CASSLSRGTEAFF	TGCGCCAGCAGCTTGAGCAGGGGTACTGAAGCTTTCTTT
-	TRBJ1-4	TRBV19	-	CASSRGQLSSGKLFF	TGTGCCAGTAGTCGCGGACAGTTAAGTTCGGGAAAACTGTTTTTT
-	TRBJ2-5	TRBV5-1	-	CASSTKGQPQETQYF	TGCGCCAGCAGCACAAAAGGACAGCCCCAAGAGACCCAGTACTTC
-	TRBJ1-1	TRBV2	-	CASTAYRENTEAFF	TGTGCCAGCACCGCGTACAGAGAGAACACTGAAGCTTTCTTT
-	TRBJ1-2	TRBV7-9	-	CASSFRAYGYTF	TGTGCCAGCAGCTTCAGGGCTTATGGCTACACCTTC
-	TRBJ1-3	TRBV9	-	CASSPQPGGGRSSGNTIYF	TGTGCCAGCAGCCCCCAACCTGGGGGGGGACGAAGCTCTGGAAACACCATATATTTT
TRBD1	TRBJ1-2	TRBV30	-	CAWLTGGSRGGYTF	TGTGCCTGGCTTACAGGGGGCTCCAGGGGTGGCTACACCTTC
TRBD1	TRBJ1-4	TRBV10-1	-	CATVWTGGRERLFF	TGCGCCACCGTTTGGACAGGGGGCCGGGAGAGACTGTTTTTT
-	TRBJ2-1	TRBV6-5	-	CASSYQQGPQFF	TGTGCCAGCAGTTACCAACAGGGCCCCCAGTTCTTC
TRBD2	TRBJ2-5	TRBV7-6	-	CASSQRAGGQQETQYF	TGTGCCAGCAGCCAGCGAGCGGGGGGGCAACAAGAGACCCAGTACTTC
TRBD2	TRBJ2-5	TRBV12-3/TRBV12-4	-	CASVRGGLETQYF	TGTGCCAGCGTCCGGGGGGGCCTAGAGACCCAGTACTTC
TRBD1	TRBJ1-2	TRBV5-1	-	CASSFGQGDYGYTF	TGCGCCAGCAGCTTCGGACAGGGGGACTATGGCTACACCTTC
-	TRBJ2-3	TRBV30	once	CAWALSTDTQYF	TGTGCCTGGGCCCTAAGTACCGATACGCAGTATTTT
TRBD2	TRBJ2-3	TRBV2	-	CASSGLAGARGTDTQYF	TGTGCCAGCAGCGGACTAGCGGGGGCCCGGGGCACAGATACGCAGTATTTT
-	TRBJ1-2	TRBV13	-	CASSQHRDANYGYTF	TGTGCCAGCAGCCAGCACAGGGATGCTAACTATGGCTACACCTTC
-	TRBJ1-2	TRBV30	-	CAWSRGANYGYTF	TGTGCCTGGAGTAGAGGTGCTAACTATGGCTACACCTTC
TRBD2	TRBJ2-7	TRBV5-1	-	CASSLAPSGGTSSYEQYF	TGCGCCAGCAGCTTGGCCCCTAGCGGGGGCACTTCCTCCTACGAGCAGTACTTC
-	TRBJ1-2	TRBV5-4	-	CASSLGEQVLTYRYGYTF	TGTGCCAGCAGCTTGGGGGAACAGGTATTGACGTATCGCTATGGCTACACCTTC
-	TRBJ1-1	TRBV29-1	few	CSGASRNTEAFF	TGCAGCGGCGCGAGTAGGAACACTGAAGCTTTCTTT
-	TRBJ2-5	TRBV19	-	CASSSGGTQETQYF	TGTGCCAGTAGTTCAGGGGGGACCCAAGAGACCCAGTACTTC
TRBD1	TRBJ1-2	TRBV18	-	CASSALGTDFSGYTF	TGTGCCAGCTCAGCTTTGGGGACAGACTTTTCCGGCTACACCTTC
-	TRBJ2-7	TRBV18	-	CASSPRGQGGEQYF	TGTGCCAGCTCACCCCGCGGGCAGGGAGGAGAGCAGTACTTC
TRBD1	TRBJ1-6	TRBV5-4	once	CASSLDRGVSPLHF	TGTGCCAGCAGCTTGGACAGGGGCGTATCACCCCTCCACTTT
TRBD1	TRBJ1-2	TRBV9	-	CASSVTGIYGYTF	TGTGCCAGCAGCGTGACAGGGATCTATGGCTACACCTTC
-	TRBJ2-2	TRBV7-2	-	CASSLTPAGNTGELFF	TGTGCCAGCAGCTTAACGCCAGCGGGGAACACCGGGGAGCTGTTTTTT
-	TRBJ2-1	TRBV5-1	-	CASTSSNEQFF	TGCGCCAGCACCTCTAGTAATGAGCAGTTCTTC
TRBD2	TRBJ2-3	TRBV7-9	-	CASSLASLAGITDTQYF	TGTGCCAGCAGCTTAGCGTCCCTAGCGGGGATCACAGATACGCAGTATTTT
TRBD2	TRBJ2-7	TRBV30	-	CAWRRGRVYEQYF	TGTGCCTGGAGGCGGGGGAGGGTCTACGAGCAGTACTTC
-	TRBJ1-1	TRBV5-1	-	CASSPRQFMNTEAFF	TGCGCCAGCAGCCCTAGACAGTTCATGAACACTGAAGCTTTCTTT
TRBD1	TRBJ1-2	TRBV14	-	CASSQVQGARGYTF	TGTGCCAGCAGCCAAGTCCAGGGGGCGAGGGGCTACACCTTC
-	TRBJ1-1	TRBV10-1	-	CASSLTVGTEAFF	TGCGCCAGCAGCCTGACAGTGGGCACTGAAGCTTTCTTT
-	TRBJ1-5	TRBV5-6	-	CASSLGSGGRSNQPQHF	TGTGCCAGCAGCTTGGGGTCGGGGGGCAGGAGCAATCAGCCCCAGCATTTT
-	TRBJ1-2	TRBV12-3/TRBV12-4	-	CASTLPGGKGYTF	TGTGCCAGCACCTTACCCGGAGGGAAGGGCTACACCTTC
TRBD2	TRBJ2-1	TRBV24-1	-	CATSDLRLAGGPPYNEQFF	TGTGCCACCAGTGATTTACGACTAGCGGGGGGCCCCCCCTACAATGAGCAGTTCTTC
-	TRBJ2-2	TRBV12-3/TRBV12-4	-	CASSVGELFF	TGTGCCAGCTCCGTTGGGGAGCTGTTTTTT
-	TRBJ2-2	TRBV7-3	-	CASSFKFGRGTGELFF	TGTGCCAGCAGCTTCAAGTTTGGCCGCGGCACCGGGGAGCTGTTTTTT
TRBD1	TRBJ2-1	TRBV10-2	once	CASSQGAGVNEQFF	TGCGCCAGCAGCCAGGGGGCAGGGGTCAATGAGCAGTTCTTC
-	TRBJ1-2	TRBV7-2	once	CASSSQGIYGYTF	TGTGCCAGCAGCTCCCAGGGGATCTATGGCTACACCTTC
-	TRBJ2-2	TRBV27	-	CASSLGRGDTGELFF	TGTGCCAGCAGTTTAGGCAGGGGGGACACCGGGGAGCTGTTTTTT
-	TRBJ2-1	TRBV6-2/TRBV6-3	-	CASSYSISTRGGDEQFF	TGTGCCAGCAGTTACTCGATTAGCACTAGGGGGGGCGATGAGCAGTTCTTC
-	TRBJ1-3	TRBV11-2	many	CASTFRGVNTIYF	TGTGCCAGCACCTTCAGGGGAGTAAACACCATATATTTT
TRBD2	TRBJ2-3	TRBV5-4	few	CASSYLAGGGDTQYF	TGTGCCAGCAGCTATTTAGCGGGGGGGGGAGATACGCAGTATTTT
-	TRBJ2-7	TRBV9	-	CASSVGGGGTYEQYF	TGTGCCAGCAGCGTAGGTGGCGGCGGAACCTACGAGCAGTACTTC
-	TRBJ1-4	TRBV5-1	-	CASSATATNEKLFF	TGCGCCAGCAGCGCCACTGCAACTAATGAAAAACTGTTTTTT
TRBD1	TRBJ1-1	TRBV9	-	CASSRGTGWNTEAFF	TGTGCCAGCTCACGTGGGACAGGTTGGAACACTGAAGCTTTCTTT
-	TRBJ1-5	TRBV27	-	CASSSSGDQPQHF	TGTGCCAGCAGTTCCTCAGGGGATCAGCCCCAGCATTTT
-	TRBJ1-4	TRBV2	-	CASYQGLGEKLFF	TGTGCCAGCTACCAGGGGTTAGGGGAAAAACTGTTTTTT
TRBD2	TRBJ2-5	TRBV10-3	-	CATGTSGGELLETQYF	TGTGCCACGGGGACTAGCGGGGGGGAGCTTCTTGAGACCCAGTACTTC